Following are 4 T cell receptor beta chains from one sample sequenced in a study of cytomegalovirus exposure and HLA in healthy donors. PCR involved 60 Vbeta and 13 Jbeta primers. Only in-frame clones appear in the TCRdb table, and some are missing; sequencing was by immunoSEQ multiplex PCR. The sample includes 150,000 to 200,000 clones, less than 80% seen only once; the top ten take 1.5% to 2%. Sequenced material: PBMCs. These TCRs come from a man younger than 35 in good health and CMV-seronegative.

Written as DNA, the CDR3 is TGTGCCAGTAGGAACAGGGGGGCCCAAAGCAATCAGCCCCAGCATTTT. Translating it yields CASRNRGAQSNQPQHF. The chain carries TRBV19 and TRBJ1-5; 8 nucleotides align to TRBD1. There are 16 residues in the CDR3. Germline CDR1 and CDR2: LNHDA and SQIVND (reference sequence). Trimming took 6 bases from V and 1 from J; bases not matched to a gene: 8.

The genes are TRBV30 and TRBJ1-1; perhaps TRBD1 as D (5 bases). The CDR3 sequence is 16 residues long. V was trimmed by 0 bases and J by 0 bases, leaving 14 bases between them. Germline V gene sequence: CDR1 GTSNPN, CDR2 SVGIG (reference sequence). The CDR3 loop reads CAWSVSHRHLNTEAFF. Written as DNA, the CDR3 is TGTGCCTGGAGTGTTTCCCACAGGCATCTGAACACTGAAGCTTTCTTT.

The V gene is TRBV5-1, the J gene TRBJ2-3, with 8 positions matching TRBD2. The J segment lost 5 bases and the V segment lost 1 base, leaving 3 bases of the junction unmatched. The germline V gene has CDR1 SGHRS and CDR2 YFSETQ. This CDR3 spans 14 amino acids. Here the CDR3 DNA reads TGCGCCAGCAGCTTGCGGAGCGGGGGAGATACGCAGTATTTT. Translated, it gives CASSLRSGGDTQYF.

The chain employs TRBV10-3 and TRBJ1-6; D may be TRBD1 (5 bases). CDR1 is ENHRY and CDR2 is SYGVKD in the germline V gene. The V and J ends lost 10 bases and 10 bases respectively, with 17 bases between them. The CDR3 extends over 13 amino acids. CDR3: CATSPREESPLHF. CDR3 nucleotide sequence: TGTGCCACGTCCCCCAGGGAGGAATCACCCCTCCACTTT.